This passage covers 9 T cell receptor beta chains from one sample sequenced in a study of metastatic and nonmetastatic thyroid tumors. Each patient came to thyroid surgery without any prior treatment (of any kind). MiXCR re-clonotyped the PCR reads for TCRdb. The table records tens of thousands of clones, around 25% of them present only once. The sequenced sample consisted of blood. Source of these receptors: a female donor with papillary thyroid cancer or a benign thyroid nodule (not recorded which). Some clones in this sample may be carry-over from other donors' samples.

DNA of the CDR3: TGTGCCAGTAGCCAGAGACAGGGCATGTACGAGCAGTACGTC. Its translation is CASSQRQGMYEQYV. The chain has TRBV19 and TRBJ2-7; 7 positions agree with TRBD1. This CDR3 contains 14 residues. CDR1 and CDR2 (germline): LNHDA, SQIVND (reference sequence). With V trimmed by 6 bases and J by 4 bases, 9 bases remained unmatched.

This clone was observed many times. The chain has TRBV20-1 and TRBJ1-2; no firm D call. This CDR3 contains 13 residues. Germline values: CDR1 DFQATT, CDR2 SNEGSKA (reference sequence). V lost 5 bases, J lost 4 bases, and 14 bases lay in between. CDR3: CSALGDGRYGYTF. In nucleotides, the CDR3 is TGCAGTGCTTTGGGAGACGGACGCTATGGCTACACCTTC.

The chain carries TRBV11-2 and TRBJ1-3, with 7 bases that match TRBD1. V shed 6 bases and J 3 bases; nucleotides not matched to a gene: 14. Germline loops: CDR1 SGHAT, CDR2 FQNNGV. The CDR3 length is 17 residues. The CDR3 protein is CASSRNPQGICGNTIYF. In DNA, the CDR3 is TGTGCCAGCAGTCGCAATCCACAGGGGATCTGTGGAAACACCATATATTTT.

This chain connects TRBV5-1 to TRBJ2-2, with unresolved D. V lost 4 bases to trimming and J lost 6 bases, with 10 bases between them. The V gene's germline CDR1 is SGHRS and CDR2 YFSETQ. This CDR3 is 13 amino acids long. This chain's CDR3 is CASSQTYPGELFF. CDR3 coding DNA: TGCGCCAGCAGCCAGACATATCCCGGGGAGCTGTTTTTT.

This clone has more than one count but fewer than ten. Mismatch with germline at one junction end may stem from a read error. This chain connects TRBV27 to TRBJ1-5; D is undetermined. Germline assignment: CDR1 MNHEY and CDR2 SMNVEV (reference sequence). The length of the CDR3 is 14 residues. In DNA, the CDR3 is TGTGCTAGCATTCCTACGAATGGCAATCAGCCCCAGCATTTT. Protein sequence: CASIPTNGNQPQHF.

This clone appeared many times. A clone one base away is much larger, so this may be a read error. Different DNA sequences within this sample yield the same CDR3. The chain links TRBV3-1 to TRBJ1-5; D not resolved. This CDR3 spans 15 amino acids. The germline V gene has CDR1 LGHDT and CDR2 YNNKEL (reference sequence). The chain's CDR3 is CASSHGYDSNQPQHF. The CDR3 bases are TGCGCCAGCAGCCACGGGTATGATAGCAATCAGCCCCAGCATTTT.

Concerning this clone: A much larger clone sits a single nucleotide away, making a read error possible. This chain connects TRBV30 to TRBJ2-5; 8 bases are a match to TRBD2. The CDR3 is made up of 14 amino acids. Germline trimming cut 4 bases from V and 4 bases from J; bases unmatched to any gene: 8. Germline V CDR1 and CDR2: GTSNPN, SVGIG (reference sequence). The chain's CDR3 is CAWTDGRERETQYF. The CDR3 region has the DNA TGTGCCTGGACCGACGGGAGGGAGAGAGAGACCCAGTACTTC. Combining the CDR3 with reference TRBV30 and TRBJ2-5 gives the whole variable domain SQTIHQWPATLVQPVGSPLSLECTVEGTSNPNLYWYRQAAGRGLQLLFYSVGIGQISSEVPQNLSASRPQDRQFILSSKKLLLSDSGFYLCAWTDGRERETQYFGPGTRLLVL.

J is TRBJ2-7 and V is TRBV19; 7 bases fit TRBD2. Germline assignment: CDR1 LNHDA and CDR2 SQIVND (reference sequence). The CDR3 runs 17 residues. Germline trimming cut 1 base from V and 3 bases from J; bases unmatched to any gene: 12. CDR3 sequence: CASSIAAGTSVSYEQYF. CDR3 DNA: TGTGCCAGTAGTATAGCTGCCGGTACTAGCGTGAGCTACGAGCAGTACTTC.

This clone came up many times. V is TRBV7-3 and J is TRBJ1-1, with D uncertain. V was pared by 5 bases and J by 3 bases, with 10 bases between. This CDR3 is built from 13 residues. CDR1 is SGHTA, CDR2 FQGTGA, per germline. CDR3 DNA sequence: TGTGCCAGCAGCCGTACATACGACACTGAAGCTTTCTTT. Amino acid sequence: CASSRTYDTEAFF.